The rows below give T cell receptor beta chains drawn from one sample of a study of blood T cells in healthy people across ages. From the 5' RACE reads, TCRdb called clonotypes with MiXCR, one entry per CDR3 protein. This sample has just under 750,000 distinct CDR3 sequences; 22% occur once, and the top ten carry around a fifth. The sample comprised blood. These receptor sequences come from a man aged 65 to 85 in good health. The CDR3 runs from the conserved cysteine through the conserved F or W. The D gene is left open where the match is weak. Some rows mark clone size as missing; the rest say once, few, many or name a class of expanded clone.

j_gene: TRBJ1-5; v_gene: TRBV6-2/TRBV6-3; abundance: few; d_gene: .; CDR3aa: CASTYRGRGNQPQHF; CDR3nt: TGTGCCAGCACCTATAGGGGGAGAGGCAATCAGCCCCAGCATTTT
j_gene: TRBJ1-3; v_gene: TRBV3-1; abundance: few; d_gene: .; CDR3aa: CASSQDSSGNTIYF; CDR3nt: TGTGCCAGCAGCCAAGACTCCTCTGGAAACACCATATATTTT
j_gene: TRBJ1-2; v_gene: TRBV20-1; abundance: few; d_gene: .; CDR3aa: CSAILDRNGYTF; CDR3nt: TGCAGTGCTATCCTCGACAGGAATGGCTACACCTTC
j_gene: TRBJ2-5; v_gene: TRBV20-1; abundance: .; d_gene: .; CDR3aa: CSARWIGQETQYF; CDR3nt: TGCAGTGCTCGATGGATCGGGCAAGAGACCCAGTACTTC
j_gene: TRBJ2-5; v_gene: TRBV25-1; abundance: .; d_gene: TRBD1; CDR3aa: CTSSEHRGFETQYF; CDR3nt: TGTACCAGCAGTGAACACAGGGGGTTTGAGACCCAATACTTC
j_gene: TRBJ1-4; v_gene: TRBV5-1; abundance: .; d_gene: .; CDR3aa: CASSWGIGEKLFF; CDR3nt: TGCGCCAGCAGCTGGGGAATAGGGGAAAAACTGTTTTTT
j_gene: TRBJ1-4; v_gene: TRBV12-3/TRBV12-4; abundance: few; d_gene: .; CDR3aa: CASSLVRQPFVPNEKLFF; CDR3nt: TGTGCCAGCAGTTTAGTTCGGCAGCCATTCGTCCCTAATGAAAAACTGTTTTTT
j_gene: TRBJ2-1; v_gene: TRBV7-8; abundance: few; d_gene: TRBD2; CDR3aa: CASSLVGLAVVSEQFF; CDR3nt: TGTGCCAGCAGCTTAGTCGGGCTAGCGGTTGTGTCTGAGCAGTTCTTC
j_gene: TRBJ2-1; v_gene: TRBV18; abundance: few; d_gene: .; CDR3aa: CASSLQGATSGYNEQFF; CDR3nt: TGTGCCAGCTCATTACAGGGGGCGACTAGCGGGTACAATGAGCAGTTCTTC
j_gene: TRBJ2-2; v_gene: TRBV5-1; abundance: .; d_gene: .; CDR3aa: CASTRRRPGTGELFF; CDR3nt: TGCGCCAGCACCAGGAGGCGCCCAGGCACCGGGGAGCTGTTTTTT
j_gene: TRBJ1-2; v_gene: TRBV6-2/TRBV6-3; abundance: few; d_gene: .; CDR3aa: CASSSGFFYGYTF; CDR3nt: TGTGCCAGCAGTTCAGGGTTTTTCTATGGCTACACCTTC
j_gene: TRBJ2-3; v_gene: TRBV7-2; abundance: many; d_gene: .; CDR3aa: CASSPGPSTDTQYF; CDR3nt: TGTGCCAGCAGCCCGGGACCCAGCACAGATACGCAGTATTTT
j_gene: TRBJ1-1; v_gene: TRBV3-1; abundance: few; d_gene: .; CDR3aa: CASSHGGRGSEAFF; CDR3nt: TGTGCCAGCAGCCATGGAGGGAGGGGTTCTGAAGCTTTCTTT
j_gene: TRBJ1-1; v_gene: TRBV27; abundance: .; d_gene: TRBD1; CDR3aa: CAGSPRQGGLEAFF; CDR3nt: TGTGCCGGCAGTCCTCGACAGGGAGGGTTAGAAGCTTTCTTT
j_gene: TRBJ2-1; v_gene: TRBV12-3/TRBV12-4; abundance: many; d_gene: TRBD1; CDR3aa: CASSLGQGAYNEQFF; CDR3nt: TGTGCCAGCAGTTTAGGACAGGGGGCGTACAATGAGCAGTTCTTC
j_gene: TRBJ2-4; v_gene: TRBV12-3/TRBV12-4; abundance: few; d_gene: .; CDR3aa: CASSSPYGLGENIQYF; CDR3nt: TGTGCCAGCAGTTCCCCCTACGGGCTGGGGGAAAACATTCAGTACTTC
j_gene: TRBJ1-5; v_gene: TRBV11-2; abundance: .; d_gene: TRBD1; CDR3aa: CASSMDRGNQPQHF; CDR3nt: TGTGCCAGCAGTATGGACAGGGGGAATCAGCCCCAGCATTTT
j_gene: TRBJ2-7; v_gene: TRBV6-5; abundance: few; d_gene: .; CDR3aa: CASRGGGIRSYEQYF; CDR3nt: TGTGCCAGCAGGGGTGGGGGGATCCGTTCCTACGAGCAGTACTTC
j_gene: TRBJ1-2; v_gene: TRBV6-1; abundance: few; d_gene: TRBD1; CDR3aa: CASSGDRPCGYTF; CDR3nt: TGTGCCAGCAGCGGGGACAGGCCCTGTGGCTACACCTTC
j_gene: TRBJ2-5; v_gene: TRBV7-2; abundance: many; d_gene: .; CDR3aa: CASSLAGPGETQYF; CDR3nt: TGTGCCAGCAGCTTAGCTGGCCCCGGAGAGACCCAGTACTTC
j_gene: TRBJ2-7; v_gene: TRBV7-6; abundance: few; d_gene: .; CDR3aa: CASSLDPNVLREQYF; CDR3nt: TGTGCCAGCAGCTTAGATCCGAATGTCCTACGGGAGCAGTACTTC
j_gene: TRBJ2-4; v_gene: TRBV18; abundance: .; d_gene: .; CDR3aa: CAGSRGTKNIQYF; CDR3nt: TGTGCCGGCTCACGTGGGACCAAAAACATTCAGTACTTC
j_gene: TRBJ2-3; v_gene: TRBV6-6; abundance: few; d_gene: .; CDR3aa: CASSYLMGGRTSTDTQYF; CDR3nt: TGTGCCAGCAGTTACCTGATGGGGGGGCGAACTAGCACAGATACGCAGTATTTT
j_gene: TRBJ1-1; v_gene: TRBV29-1; abundance: .; d_gene: TRBD1; CDR3aa: CSVEPGGNTEAFF; CDR3nt: TGCAGCGTTGAACCAGGGGGGAACACTGAAGCTTTCTTT
j_gene: TRBJ2-1; v_gene: TRBV24-1; abundance: few; d_gene: TRBD2; CDR3aa: CATSDLAAGVYNEQFF; CDR3nt: TGTGCCACCAGTGATTTAGCCGCGGGAGTTTACAATGAGCAGTTCTTC
j_gene: TRBJ1-4; v_gene: TRBV20-1; abundance: .; d_gene: TRBD1; CDR3aa: CSASRGHEKLFF; CDR3nt: TGCAGTGCTAGCAGGGGGCATGAAAAACTGTTTTTT
j_gene: TRBJ1-5; v_gene: TRBV20-1; abundance: few; d_gene: TRBD1; CDR3aa: CSAPFPEGGWGQPQHF; CDR3nt: TGCAGTGCTCCCTTTCCTGAAGGGGGCTGGGGTCAGCCCCAGCATTTT
j_gene: TRBJ1-2; v_gene: TRBV12-3/TRBV12-4; abundance: many; d_gene: .; CDR3aa: CASSLAGINYGYTF; CDR3nt: TGTGCCAGCAGTTTAGCAGGGATTAACTATGGCTACACCTTC
j_gene: TRBJ2-4; v_gene: TRBV28; abundance: .; d_gene: .; CDR3aa: CASRRLDSAKNIQYF; CDR3nt: TGTGCCAGCAGGCGATTAGACTCCGCCAAAAACATTCAGTACTTC